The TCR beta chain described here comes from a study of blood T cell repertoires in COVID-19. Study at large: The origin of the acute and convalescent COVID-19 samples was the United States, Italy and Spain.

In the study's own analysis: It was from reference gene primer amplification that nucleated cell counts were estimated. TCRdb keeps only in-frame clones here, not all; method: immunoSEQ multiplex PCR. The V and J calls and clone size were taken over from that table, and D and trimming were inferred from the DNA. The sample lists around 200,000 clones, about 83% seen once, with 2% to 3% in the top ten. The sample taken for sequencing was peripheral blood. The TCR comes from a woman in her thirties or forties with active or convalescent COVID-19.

This chain's CDR3 is CASSPDPGTSGTGELFF. The CDR3 DNA sequence: TGTGCCAGCAGCCCCGACCCGGGGACTAGCGGGACCGGGGAGCTGTTTTTT. V and J are TRBV7-3 and TRBJ2-2; 12 bases are shared with TRBD2. The junction had 9 bases not matched to a gene; V was cut back by 5 bases and J by 5 bases. Germline V gene data show CDR1 as SGHTA and CDR2 as FQGTGA. This CDR3 has 17 amino acids.